One TCR beta chain is described in this entry. This clonotype was counted a few times. It lacks a known antigen. No base qualities exist here, and no much larger clone lies one base off it. This record belongs to a study of post-analysis software for immune sequencing data (dated by TCRdb to about 2015). About the study as a whole: Disease courses on record covered relapsing-remitting, secondary progressive and progressive-relapsing multiple sclerosis, though some patients had no subtype annotation. The multiple sclerosis patient repertoires were compared with around ten previously published healthy control repertoires from donors aged about 6 to 28 years. A subset of samples was prepared in parallel using single-end sample barcoding, then pooled and co-amplified after Illumina adapter ligation. Broader findings and caveats from the paper: Roughly 5 TRBV segments, including TRBV5-6, TRBV5-1 and TRBV20-1, were significantly more frequent in patients than controls. Direct clustering with F measure showed strong co-clustering of samples prepared in the same batch, prompting a batch-effect correction. Significantly lower normalized Chao1 diversity was found in multiple sclerosis patients than in controls, suggesting substantial peripheral T-cell clonal expansion. The control group was slightly older than the multiple sclerosis patient group.

To demonstrate the VDJtools post-analysis software, TCR beta repertoires were profiled from the peripheral blood of about 13 young patients with multiple sclerosis. The multiple sclerosis patients were children and adolescents ranging in age from roughly 6 to 15 years. CDR1 LGHNA and CDR2 YNFKEQ were looked up in the germline V gene. Cut back by 3 bases and 6 bases, the V and J ends lie 17 bases apart. The CDR3 numbers 15 residues from cysteine through phenylalanine. CDR3 DNA only is kept here, 45 bases in frame from base 1. Libraries were prepared through PCR. Instrument used: Illumina HiSeq 2500. Unique molecular identifiers were incorporated into TCR beta cDNA libraries to reduce PCR and sequencing biases. Per 1 to 10 million input T cells, roughly 0.5 million cDNA molecules were obtained, such that each molecule approximated one T cell. The patient libraries were prepared and sequenced using the same protocol as the earlier healthy control dataset. Within a given batch, samples were prepared together, multiplexed and sequenced on the same HiSeq lane. The paper's data handling went like this. MIGEC handled the raw barcoded reads, throwing out single-read molecular identifier groups before consensus assembly and CDR3 extraction. Clonotype tables were post-analysed with VDJtools, and diversity was normalized by down-sampling all datasets to the smallest sample size. Repertoire overlap clustering matched CDR3 amino acid but not nucleotide sequences to correct batch-related cross-sample contamination. The public reads were reanalyzed by TCRdb: fastp trimming at Q25, MiXCR alignment, in-frame beta chains only. Every CDR3 protein is listed once, alongside the most common genes and DNA of its rows. These V and J calls derive from TCRdb rather than the authors' analysis. Across this sample there are about 540,000 distinct CDR3 sequences, with roughly 34% seen only once. In total, the top ten clones hold under 7% of the sample.

The material sequenced was blood. This sequence was found in a girl aged 2-17 years with multiple sclerosis. This chain joins TRBV4-2 to TRBJ1-2; a tentative D match to TRBD1 spans 6 bases. The sequenced DNA: TGTGCCAGCAGCCAGGCTGACAGGCCCGAGGATGGCTACACCTTC. Its protein is CASSQADRPEDGYTF.